The 27 T cell receptor beta chains in this list originate from one sample, sequenced in a study of cytomegalovirus exposure and HLA in healthy donors. This table comes from immunoSEQ multiplex PCR, and its TCRdb copy is limited to in-frame clones, with some not included. The table lists 120,000 or so clones, 75% to 90% of them singletons. Sequences were obtained from PBMCs. The source is a woman between 18 and 29 years old in good health and CMV-seronegative.

The gene calls are TRBV28 and TRBJ1-2; no firm D call. Germline values: CDR1 MDHEN, CDR2 SYDVKM. Trimming shortened V by 2 bases and J by 0 bases, and 7 bases separated the two germline ends. The CDR3 is 14 amino acids. DNA for the CDR3: TGTGCCAGCAGTTTAGGGCCTTCTAACTATGGCTACACCTTC. It codes for CASSLGPSNYGYTF.

The chain couples TRBV5-1 to TRBJ1-1, with TRBD1 matching over 9 bases. CDR3 length: 14 amino acids. Germline values: CDR1 SGHRS, CDR2 YFSETQ. V trimming: 4 bases; J trimming: 4 bases; junction bases outside the gene matches: 5. DNA for the CDR3: TGCGCCAGCAGCCAAACGACAGGGGGCACTGAAGCTTTCTTT. Amino acid sequence: CASSQTTGGTEAFF. The variable domain in full, with the rest retrieved from reference TRBV5-1 and TRBJ1-1, is KAGVTQTPRYLIKTRGQQVTLSCSPISGHRSVSWYQQTPGQGLQFLFEYFSETQRNKGNFPGRFSGRQFSNSRSEMNVSTLELGDSALYLCASSQTTGGTEAFFGQGTRLTVV.

The gene calls are TRBV28 and TRBJ1-1, with D perhaps TRBD1 (5 bases). V lost 7 bases, J lost 0 bases, and 15 bases lay in between. This CDR3 spans 15 amino acids. CDR1 MDHEN and CDR2 SYDVKM come from the germline V gene. As DNA, the CDR3 is TGTGCCAGCACCACTCCGGGGGGGGTGAACACTGAAGCTTTCTTT. Translation: CASTTPGGVNTEAFF. The variable domain in full, completed from reference TRBV28 and TRBJ1-1, reads DVKVTQSSRYLVKRTGEKVFLECVQDMDHENMFWYRQDPGLGLRLIYFSYDVKMKEKGDIPEGYSVSREKKERFSLILESASTNQTSMYLCASTTPGGVNTEAFFGQGTRLTVV.

The V call is TRBV5-4, the J call TRBJ2-7; D not resolved. Trimming left V 0 bases short and J 2 bases short, with 12 bases between. The CDR3 runs 15 residues. CDR1 and CDR2 (germline): SGHNT, YYREEE (reference sequence). The CDR3 here is CASSLDSMNPYEQYF. The CDR3 DNA reads as TGTGCCAGCAGCTTGGACAGCATGAACCCCTACGAGCAGTACTTC.

J is TRBJ1-4 and V is TRBV28, with 8 positions matching TRBD1. V trimming: 3 bases; J trimming: 6 bases; junction bases outside the gene matches: 6. Looked up from germline, CDR1 is MDHEN and CDR2 is SYDVKM. The CDR3 contains 15 residues. CDR3 DNA sequence: TGTGCCAGCAGTTTTGCGGACAGGGACCATGAAAAACTGTTTTTT. Its translation is CASSFADRDHEKLFF.

V and J are TRBV19 and TRBJ2-3; 11 bases align to TRBD2. Germline trimming cut 5 bases from V and 3 bases from J; bases unmatched to any gene: 4. The length of the CDR3 is 15 residues. Germline V gives CDR1 LNHDA, CDR2 SQIVND (reference sequence). DNA of the CDR3: TGTGCCAGTAGTGCTCTAGCGGGGGGAACAGATACGCAGTATTTT. Translated: CASSALAGGTDTQYF. Combining the CDR3 with reference TRBV19 and TRBJ2-3 gives the whole variable domain DGGITQSPKYLFRKEGQNVTLSCEQNLNHDAMYWYRQDPGQGLRLIYYSQIVNDFQKGDIAEGYSVSREKKESFPLTVTSAQKNPTAFYLCASSALAGGTDTQYFGPGTRLTVL.

This chain joins TRBV27 and TRBJ2-7; the D is unclear. Germline CDR1 and CDR2: MNHEY and SMNVEV (reference sequence). Trimming cost V 0 bases and J 7 bases, with 16 bases left between them. The CDR3 has 15 amino acids. DNA of the CDR3: TGTGCCAGCAGTTTATCCCGAATGAGTGAGATGGAGCAGTACTTC. Translated, it gives CASSLSRMSEMEQYF.

In its sample, this clone was seen a few times. The chain carries TRBV7-2 and TRBJ2-5; TRBD2 matches at 9 bases. CDR3 length equals 17 residues. The germline V gene encodes CDR1 SGHTA and CDR2 FQGNSA. V lost 2 bases, J lost 5 bases, and 12 bases stayed unmatched. CDR3 residues: CASSLSLLVAGDETQYF. CDR3 DNA sequence: TGTGCCAGCAGCTTATCGCTCCTGGTAGCGGGAGACGAGACCCAGTACTTC.

This chain connects TRBV28 to TRBJ2-2; a weak D match, TRBD2 (5 bases). Germline CDR1 is MDHEN and CDR2 is SYDVKM. The V gene lost 7 bases and the J gene lost 6 bases, with 12 bases spanning the gap. The CDR3 runs 13 residues. This CDR3 reads CASTLAGPGELFF. The CDR3 nucleotides read TGTGCCAGCACCCTAGCCGGGCCCGGGGAGCTGTTTTTT.

This sequence joins TRBV28 and TRBJ1-5; 7 positions agree with TRBD1. CDR1 is MDHEN, CDR2 SYDVKM, per germline. The V and J ends lost 7 bases and 10 bases, in that order; junction bases with no gene match: 7. The CDR3 length is 12 residues. CDR3 residues: CASTETGAPQHF. CDR3 DNA: TGTGCCAGCACAGAAACAGGGGCCCCCCAGCATTTT.

The chain uses TRBV6-1 and TRBJ1-1; 7 nucleotides line up with TRBD1. Losses at the gene ends were 8 bases for V and 2 bases for J; bases not matched to a gene: 5. The germline V gene encodes CDR1 MNHNS and CDR2 SASEGT. This CDR3 is 13 amino acids long. CDR3 region: CASGTVINTEAFF. The CDR3 nucleotides are TGTGCCAGCGGGACAGTGATTAACACTGAAGCTTTCTTT.

The V gene is TRBV2, the J gene TRBJ2-5; D gene unclear. The germline gives CDR1 SNHLY, CDR2 FYNNEI. There are 12 residues in the CDR3. The V end lost 7 bases, the J end lost 5 bases, and 11 bases lay between the germline ends. CDR3 nucleotides: TGTGCCAGCACTGAGGCCGGGGAGACCCAGTACTTC. Translated: CASTEAGETQYF. Complete variable domain (other parts from reference TRBV2 and TRBJ2-5): EPEVTQTPSHQVTQMGQEVILRCVPISNHLYFYWYRQILGQKVEFLVSFYNNEISEKSEIFDDQFSVERPDGSNFTLKIRSTKLEDSAMYFCASTEAGETQYFGPGTRLLVL.

The V gene is TRBV2, the J gene TRBJ1-6, with a tentative D call TRBD1 (5 bases). Trimming removed 3 bases at V and 6 bases at J, with 12 bases between. This CDR3 spans 15 amino acids. The germline CDR1 and CDR2 sequences are SNHLY and FYNNEI. CDR3 bases: TGTGCCAGCAGTGACCCAGGGTCGGGTAATTCACCCCTCCACTTT. It is translated as CASSDPGSGNSPLHF.

The genes are TRBV11-2 and TRBJ2-7, with 7 bases that match TRBD2. Germline assignment: CDR1 SGHAT and CDR2 FQNNGV. The CDR3 is 14 amino acids. J gave up 1 base and V 5 bases, and 5 bases lay outside the gene matches. DNA of the CDR3: TGTGCCAGCAGCCCCTGGGGAGGGTCCTACGAGCAGTACTTC. It is translated as CASSPWGGSYEQYF.

The gene calls are TRBV19 and TRBJ1-4; D is unclear. Germline V gene sequence: CDR1 LNHDA, CDR2 SQIVND (reference sequence). There are 18 residues in the CDR3. The V end lost 10 bases, the J end lost 2 bases, and 26 bases lay between the germline ends. The CDR3 DNA follows: TGTGCCATTAATCTACAGCTAAACGGTCCAACTACTAATGAAAAACTGTTTTTT. Translated, it gives CAINLQLNGPTTNEKLFF. The complete variable domain, with remaining parts taken from reference TRBV19 and TRBJ1-4, reads DGGITQSPKYLFRKEGQNVTLSCEQNLNHDAMYWYRQDPGQGLRLIYYSQIVNDFQKGDIAEGYSVSREKKESFPLTVTSAQKNPTAFYLCAINLQLNGPTTNEKLFFGSGTQLSVL.

The V gene is TRBV27, the J gene TRBJ2-7, with TRBD2 identical over 12 bases. Germline V CDR1 and CDR2: MNHEY, SMNVEV (reference sequence). The CDR3 extends over 19 amino acids. V dropped 4 bases and J dropped 5; count of bases not matched to a gene: 18. The CDR3 DNA reads TGTGCCAGCAGTTCCCGACTAGCGGGAGTACAGCGGGGGATCCACGAGCAGTACTTC. Protein product: CASSSRLAGVQRGIHEQYF.

The rearrangement uses TRBV6-5 and TRBJ1-1; 7 positions agree with TRBD1. This CDR3 is 12 amino acids long. Germline CDR1 reads MNHEY; CDR2 reads SVGAGI. The trim removed 6 bases at V and 4 bases at J, leaving 2 bases unmatched. CDR3 in DNA: TGTGCCAGCAGGCAGGGGGGCACTGAAGCTTTCTTT. It codes for CASRQGGTEAFF.

The chain couples TRBV7-2 to TRBJ2-3; TRBD2 might be the D (5 bases). Trimming took 5 bases from V and 3 from J, leaving 9 bases between them. This CDR3 has 13 residues. The germline V gene encodes CDR1 SGHTA and CDR2 FQGNSA. The CDR3 is CASSPGNTDTQYF. The CDR3, as DNA: TGTGCCAGCAGCCCGGGGAATACAGATACGCAGTATTTT.

The chain has TRBV28 and TRBJ2-3; TRBD2 agrees at 8 bases. V dropped 7 bases and J dropped 3; count of bases not matched to a gene: 6. This CDR3 contains 14 residues. Germline V gene lookup returns CDR1 MDHEN and CDR2 SYDVKM. CDR3 loop: CASTLSGGTDTQYF. In DNA form, the CDR3 reads TGTGCCAGCACCTTGAGCGGGGGAACAGATACGCAGTATTTT. The full variable domain, its missing parts supplied by reference TRBV28 and TRBJ2-3, is DVKVTQSSRYLVKRTGEKVFLECVQDMDHENMFWYRQDPGLGLRLIYFSYDVKMKEKGDIPEGYSVSREKKERFSLILESASTNQTSMYLCASTLSGGTDTQYFGPGTRLTVL.

The chain couples TRBV2 to TRBJ2-2, with 10 nucleotides matching TRBD1. Germline CDR1 reads SNHLY; CDR2 reads FYNNEI. Germline trimming cut 8 bases from V and 1 base from J; bases unmatched to any gene: 7. This CDR3 has 16 amino acids. The DNA for the CDR3 is TGTGCCAGCGGACCGGGACAGGGGAAGAACACCGGGGAGCTGTTTTTT. This codes for CASGPGQGKNTGELFF.

The chain employs TRBV6-1 and TRBJ2-7; D gene ambiguous. The CDR3 is 12 residues long. Germline CDR1 reads MNHNS; CDR2 reads SASEGT. The V end was cut by 6 bases, the J end by 3 bases, with 9 bases between. The CDR3 protein is CASRSSNYEQYV. CDR3 DNA sequence: TGTGCCAGCAGGTCGAGCAACTACGAGCAGTACGTC.

This chain joins TRBV15 and TRBJ2-3, with TRBD2 matching over 11 bases. The V gene end was trimmed by 4 bases and the J gene end by 2 bases; junction bases not matched to a gene: 2. This CDR3 contains 15 residues. In germline, CDR1 is LNHNV, CDR2 YYDKDF (reference sequence). The CDR3 loop reads CATSILAGDTDTQYF. The CDR3 DNA reads TGTGCCACCAGCATACTAGCGGGAGACACAGATACGCAGTATTTT.

The V call is TRBV9, the J call TRBJ2-2; D is perhaps TRBD2 (6 bases). Trimming cost V 1 base and J 4 bases, with 14 bases left between them. This CDR3 comprises 16 residues. Germline CDR1 is SGDLS and CDR2 is YYNGEE. The CDR3 reads CASSVNLAESTGELFF. The DNA for the CDR3 is TGTGCCAGCAGCGTAAATTTAGCGGAATCCACCGGGGAGCTGTTTTTT.

The genes are TRBV5-1 and TRBJ1-3; 12 bases are shared with TRBD1. The trim removed 4 bases at V and 3 bases at J, leaving 11 bases unmatched. The CDR3 is 18 residues long. Germline V lookup: CDR1 SGHRS, CDR2 YFSETQ. The DNA for the CDR3 is TGCGCCAGCAGCCTAGTCCCGGGACAGGGGGCGGTTGGAAACACCATATATTTT. This codes for CASSLVPGQGAVGNTIYF.

This clone was observed a single time. This chain connects TRBV6-6 to TRBJ2-7; 7 positions agree with TRBD2. This CDR3 is 14 amino acids long. Germline V CDR1 and CDR2: MNHNY, SVGAGI (reference sequence). Unmatched junction bases numbered 12, after V lost 7 bases and J lost 6 bases. The CDR3 coding sequence is TGTGCCAGCAATTCGGGCAGCGGGACCCCCGAGCAGTACTTC. Translating gives CASNSGSGTPEQYF.

This clone has a single count. V and J are TRBV28 and TRBJ1-2, with no clear D. The V end lost 6 bases, the J end lost 7 bases, and 24 bases lay between the germline ends. Germline V gene lookup returns CDR1 MDHEN and CDR2 SYDVKM. This CDR3 is built from 16 residues. As DNA, the CDR3 is TGTGCCAGCAGGTCCAGTGGGAAAGAGAGGGTGGGTGGCTACACCTTC. Residues: CASRSSGKERVGGYTF.

The chain couples TRBV15 to TRBJ2-1; 9 bases line up with TRBD2. Per germline, CDR1 LNHNV and CDR2 YYDKDF (reference sequence). The CDR3 runs 15 residues. V dropped 0 bases and J dropped 7; count of bases not matched to a gene: 4. The CDR3 is CATSREREGRNEQFF. The CDR3 DNA reads TGTGCCACCAGCAGAGAGCGGGAGGGCCGGAATGAGCAGTTCTTC.